The clone carrying this T cell receptor (beta chain) was recorded only once. Its antigen remains unknown. These data belong to a study of T cell responses to AZD1222 COVID-19 vaccine. Study-level points and caveats: As reported, nearly half of all spike-specific TCRs target variant regions that are unmutated. None of the repertoires were sampled until the peak T cell response had passed.

The method was immunoSEQ multiplex PCR; TCRdb's version includes in-frame clones alone and lacks a portion of them. The sample has 87,000 or so clones, around 91% seen once. In germline, CDR1 is KGHSH, CDR2 LQKENI. V lost 4 bases and J lost 4, with 10 bases in between. The CDR3 loop spans 13 amino acids. The chain couples TRBV18 to TRBJ1-1; TRBD1 might be the D (5 bases). The sample consisted of peripheral blood, taken on day 0 of AZD1222 vaccination. The clonotype comes from an adult in good health. CDR3 protein: CASSQGIGTEAFF. The CDR3 nucleotides are TGTGCCAGCTCACAGGGGATCGGCACTGAAGCTTTCTTT.